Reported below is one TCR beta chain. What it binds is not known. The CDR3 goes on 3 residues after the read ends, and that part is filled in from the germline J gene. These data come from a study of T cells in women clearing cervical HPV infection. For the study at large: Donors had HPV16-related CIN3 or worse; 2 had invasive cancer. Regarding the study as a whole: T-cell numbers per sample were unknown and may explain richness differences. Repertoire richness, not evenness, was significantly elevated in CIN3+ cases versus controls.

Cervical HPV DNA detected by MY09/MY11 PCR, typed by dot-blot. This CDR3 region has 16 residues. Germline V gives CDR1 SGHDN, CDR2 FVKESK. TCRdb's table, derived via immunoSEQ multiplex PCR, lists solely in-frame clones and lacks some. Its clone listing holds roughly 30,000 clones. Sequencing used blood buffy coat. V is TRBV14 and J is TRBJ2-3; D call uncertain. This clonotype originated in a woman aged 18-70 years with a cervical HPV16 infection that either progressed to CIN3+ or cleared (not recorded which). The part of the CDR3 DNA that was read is TGTGCCAGCAGCCTCAACTTCGACGGGTACCAAGAGACG. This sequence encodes CASSLNFDGYQET. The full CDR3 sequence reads CASSLNFDGYQETQYF.